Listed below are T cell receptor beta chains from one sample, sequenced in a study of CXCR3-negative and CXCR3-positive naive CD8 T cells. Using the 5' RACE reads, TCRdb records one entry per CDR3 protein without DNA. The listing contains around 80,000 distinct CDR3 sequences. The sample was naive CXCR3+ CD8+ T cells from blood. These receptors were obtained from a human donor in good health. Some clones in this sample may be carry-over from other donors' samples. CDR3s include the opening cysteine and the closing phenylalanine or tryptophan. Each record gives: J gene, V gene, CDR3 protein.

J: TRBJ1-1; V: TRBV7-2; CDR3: CASSLHWGLNTEAFF
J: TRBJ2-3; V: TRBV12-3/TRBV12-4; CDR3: CASGPTDTQYF
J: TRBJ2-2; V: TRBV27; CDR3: CASSFFGQWGYAGELFF
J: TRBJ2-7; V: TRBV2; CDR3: CATRLVNEQYF
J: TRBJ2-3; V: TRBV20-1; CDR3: CSARDFRGTGLYTQYF
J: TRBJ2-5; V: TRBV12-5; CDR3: CASGPGTKPQETQYF
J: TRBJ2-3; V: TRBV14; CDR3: CASSQQTRPDTQYF
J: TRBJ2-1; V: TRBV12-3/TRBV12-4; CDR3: CASSLPYNEQFF
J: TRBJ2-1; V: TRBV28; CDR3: CASSFERQPRNEQFF
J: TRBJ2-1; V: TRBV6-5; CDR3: CATTLPTYNEQFF
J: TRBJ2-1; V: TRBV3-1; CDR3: CASSQDSGWPYNEQFF
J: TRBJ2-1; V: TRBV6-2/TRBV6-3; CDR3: CASSYSWDYFF
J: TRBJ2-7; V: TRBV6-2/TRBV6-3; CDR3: CASSYSTSAHEQYF
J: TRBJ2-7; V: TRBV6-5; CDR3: CASSYGAGAYEQYF
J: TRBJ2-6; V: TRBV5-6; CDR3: CATLPWGANVLTF
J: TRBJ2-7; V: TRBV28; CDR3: CASSPDRMSYEQYF
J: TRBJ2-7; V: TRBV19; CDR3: CASPPSGTRAYEQYF
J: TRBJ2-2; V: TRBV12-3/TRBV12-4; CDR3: CASSPRVGGNTGELFF
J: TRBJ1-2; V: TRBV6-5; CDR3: CASRPQDRGYGYTF
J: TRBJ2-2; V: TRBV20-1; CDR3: CSARAPWTGETGELFF
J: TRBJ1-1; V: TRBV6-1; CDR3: CASSAIRYTEAFF
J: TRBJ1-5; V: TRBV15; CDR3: CATSRDFLGLNQPQHF
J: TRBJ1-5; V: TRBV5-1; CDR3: CASSVGTSNQPQHF
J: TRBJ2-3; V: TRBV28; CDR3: CASTISGGAADTQYF
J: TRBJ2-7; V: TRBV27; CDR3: CASSSNRGLYEQYF
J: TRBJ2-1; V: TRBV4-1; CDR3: CASSQAGQTYNEQFF